This is a list of T cell receptor beta chains from one sample in a study of shared clonotypes between healthy human individuals. The assay was immunoSEQ multiplex PCR, and TCRdb's table has in-frame clones only and misses some. The sample contains 2 million to 2.5 million clones, nearly 97% of which appear only once. The specimen sequenced was naive CD4+ T cells sorted from blood. These receptors came from a man between 18 and 29 years old in good health. CDR3s include the opening cysteine and the closing phenylalanine or tryptophan. The order of the fields is clone size, D gene, V gene, J gene, CDR3 DNA, CDR3 protein. D genes are given only for firm matches. Not all rows give a size; the values are once, few, many and, for expanded clones, a class.

NA	NA	TRBV7-9	TRBJ2-3	TGTGCCAGCAGCTCCCGACCAAACACAGATACGCAGTATTTT	CASSSRPNTDTQYF
few	NA	TRBV4-2	TRBJ2-7	TGTGCCAGCAGCCAAGATGACCGTTCCACCCTTTTGTACTTC	CASSQDDRSTLLYF
once	NA	TRBV1	TRBJ2-1	TGCACCAGCAGCCAAGAGAGTTTAAGGCGTATCGACAATGAGCAGTTCTTC	CTSSQESLRRIDNEQFF
NA	TRBD2	TRBV6-6	TRBJ2-7	TGTGCCAGCAGTCACCCGGGACTAAGTATCTACGAGCAGTACTTC	CASSHPGLSIYEQYF
NA	NA	TRBV7-3	TRBJ2-3	TGTGCCAGCGCCCCTAGGGGCTACAGCACAGATACGCAGTATTTT	CASAPRGYSTDTQYF
NA	TRBD1	TRBV4-1	TRBJ1-1	TGCGCCAGCAGCCTCCGGGACAGGGGGAACACTGAAGCTTTCTTT	CASSLRDRGNTEAFF
NA	NA	TRBV15	TRBJ2-7	TGTGCCACCAGCAGAGACATCGGGGAGAAGAAGCCCTACGAGCAGTACTTC	CATSRDIGEKKPYEQYF
NA	NA	TRBV6-6	TRBJ2-3	TGTGCCAGCAGTTACGTGGGAGGAGGCAGCACAGATACGCAGTATTTT	CASSYVGGGSTDTQYF
NA	NA	TRBV25-1	TRBJ2-1	TGTGCCAGCAGTGAAATTGGCAGGAGCTCCTACAATGAGCAGTTCTTC	CASSEIGRSSYNEQFF
NA	NA	TRBV5-1	TRBJ1-2	TGCGCCAGCAGCTTGGCGGGTGACGATGGCTACACCTTC	CASSLAGDDGYTF
NA	NA	TRBV5-1	TRBJ1-5	TGCGCCAGCAGCTTGGAAGGTCGCGGGGATCAGCCCCAGCATTTT	CASSLEGRGDQPQHF
NA	TRBD1	TRBV28	TRBJ1-6	TGTGCCAGCAGTGACAGGGATTCACCCCTCCACTTT	CASSDRDSPLHF
NA	NA	TRBV7-9	TRBJ2-5	TGTGCCAGCAGCTTAGGGGCGGGGCTGGTCGAGACCCAGTACTTC	CASSLGAGLVETQYF
NA	NA	TRBV5-1	TRBJ1-6	TGCGCCAGCAGCTTGATAACAGGGATGAATTCACCCCTCCACTTT	CASSLITGMNSPLHF
once	TRBD1	TRBV9	TRBJ1-4	TGTGCCAGCAGCGTAGCCGGGACAGTAAATGAAAAACTGTTTTTT	CASSVAGTVNEKLFF
NA	NA	TRBV7-2	TRBJ1-1	TGTGCCAGCAGCTTAGATGGCACTGAAGCTTTCTTT	CASSLDGTEAFF
NA	TRBD1	TRBV19	TRBJ1-5	TGTGCCAGTAGTATGGGACAGGGAGTTCATCAGCCCCAGCATTTT	CASSMGQGVHQPQHF
NA	NA	TRBV7-9	TRBJ2-1	TGTGCCAGCAGTTTAAGGGCGGAGCGGATCTTCTCCTACAATGAGCAGTTCTTC	CASSLRAERIFSYNEQFF
NA	NA	TRBV5-8	TRBJ2-1	TGTGCCAGCAGCCCTGACTCCCCGGCCCTCCCCTACAATGAGCAGTTCTTC	CASSPDSPALPYNEQFF
NA	NA	TRBV7-2	TRBJ2-3	TGTGCCAGCAGCCTACTCACAGATACGCAGTATTTT	CASSLLTDTQYF
NA	TRBD1	TRBV7-6	TRBJ2-2	TGTGCCAGCAGCCCCGGACAGGGGGGCACCGGGGAGCTGTTTTTT	CASSPGQGGTGELFF
once	NA	TRBV7-8	TRBJ2-7	TGTGCCAGCAGCTCAACGGGCCTTTTGGGCTCCTACGAGCAGTACTTC	CASSSTGLLGSYEQYF
NA	NA	TRBV11-2	TRBJ2-5	TGTGCCAGCAGCTTAGTCGAGACCCAGTACTTC	CASSLVETQYF
NA	TRBD2	TRBV5-1	TRBJ2-1	TGCGCCAGCATGGGAGCGGGGGCCGCCTACAATGAGCAGTTCTTC	CASMGAGAAYNEQFF
once	NA	TRBV6-6	TRBJ2-7	TGTGCCAGCAGTTACGGCGGTACCTACGAGCAGTACTTC	CASSYGGTYEQYF
NA	NA	TRBV10-3	TRBJ1-2	TGTGCCATCAGTGATGGACCTAACTATGGCTACACCTTC	CAISDGPNYGYTF
NA	TRBD2	TRBV28	TRBJ2-5	TGTGCCAGCAGTTTGGGGGGACTAGCGGCACAAGAGACCCAGTACTTC	CASSLGGLAAQETQYF
once	NA	TRBV27	TRBJ1-5	TGTGCCAGCAAACCCTCCAGGGTCAATCAGCCCCAGCATTTT	CASKPSRVNQPQHF
NA	TRBD1	TRBV5-1	TRBJ1-2	TGCGCCAGCAGCTTGGGTAGGACAGGTATCGGCTACACCTTC	CASSLGRTGIGYTF
NA	NA	TRBV10-3	TRBJ2-3	TGTGCCATCAGTGACCCCCGGGGGTCTGAGTCGGATACGCAGTATTTT	CAISDPRGSESDTQYF
NA	TRBD2	TRBV5-1	TRBJ2-1	TGCGCCAGCAGCATCGGGACTAGCGGGAGGGTAAGGTTCTCGGGTGAGCAGTTCTTC	CASSIGTSGRVRFSGEQFF
NA	NA	TRBV2	TRBJ2-2	TGTGCCAGCAGTTTCGGACAAACAACCGGGGAGCTGTTTTTT	CASSFGQTTGELFF
once	TRBD1	TRBV28	TRBJ1-6	TGTGCCAGCAGTTTACGACAGGGAGGCTCACCCCTCCACTTT	CASSLRQGGSPLHF
once	TRBD2	TRBV27	TRBJ2-2	TGTGCCAGCAGTTTACTAGCGGGGGCAAACACCGGGGAGCTGTTTTTT	CASSLLAGANTGELFF
NA	NA	TRBV5-4	TRBJ1-2	TGTGCCAGCAGCCTAGAACAGGGACTTATAGATGGCTACACCTTC	CASSLEQGLIDGYTF
NA	NA	TRBV6-6	TRBJ2-7	TGTGCCAGCAGCCAGGGGAAAAGTTTCCCCTACGAGCAGTACTTC	CASSQGKSFPYEQYF
NA	NA	TRBV11-2	TRBJ2-7	TGTGCCAGCAGCTTAGATCAACTTAGCACCTACGAGCAGTACTTC	CASSLDQLSTYEQYF
NA	TRBD2	TRBV5-1	TRBJ2-3	TGCGCCAGCAGCTTGGCGGCGGGGGAGACAGATACGCAGTATTTT	CASSLAAGETDTQYF
NA	NA	TRBV6-1	TRBJ2-7	TGTGCCAGCAGTGAAAATTACGAGCAGTACTTC	CASSENYEQYF
once	NA	TRBV23-1	TRBJ2-7	TGCGCCAGCAGTCATGGGCAGCCCTACGAGCAGTACTTC	CASSHGQPYEQYF
NA	NA	TRBV5-1	TRBJ2-7	TGCGCCAGCAGCGGTCGGGGGAGCTCCTACGAGCAGTACTTC	CASSGRGSSYEQYF
NA	NA	TRBV30	TRBJ2-3	TGTGCCTGGACAGGAAGCACAGATACGCAGTATTTT	CAWTGSTDTQYF
NA	NA	TRBV4-2	TRBJ2-5	TGTGCCAGCAGGAATTTAGTAGCGGTTCAAGAGACCCAGTACTTC	CASRNLVAVQETQYF
NA	NA	TRBV7-9	TRBJ2-6	TGTGCCAGCAGCGAGAAGGGGGCTGGGGCCAACGTCCTGACTTTC	CASSEKGAGANVLTF
NA	NA	TRBV5-1	TRBJ2-5	TGCGCCAGCAGCCGCAGGGACAAACTCGGGGAGACCCAGTACTTC	CASSRRDKLGETQYF
NA	TRBD1	TRBV6-6	TRBJ2-7	TGTGCCAGCAGTGGTACTAGGGACAGTAGCTCCTACGAGCAGTACTTC	CASSGTRDSSSYEQYF
NA	NA	TRBV7-9	TRBJ2-7	TGTGCCAGCAGCTTAGGAAGGGAGCAGTACTTC	CASSLGREQYF
NA	TRBD1	TRBV6-5	TRBJ1-5	TGTGCCAGCAGCCCAGGGGGCGCAGACAGTCAGCCCCAGCATTTT	CASSPGGADSQPQHF
NA	NA	TRBV5-1	TRBJ2-3	TGCGCCAGCAGCCCCATACTCACAGATACGCAGTATTTT	CASSPILTDTQYF
few	TRBD1	TRBV2	TRBJ1-1	TGTGCCAGCAGTGCGATATTACAGGGGGTTGAAGCTTTCTTT	CASSAILQGVEAFF
NA	TRBD2	TRBV7-2	TRBJ2-7	TGTGCCAGCAGCTTTCAGAGCGGGAGTCCCTTTTACGAGCAGTACTTC	CASSFQSGSPFYEQYF
NA	TRBD1	TRBV11-2	TRBJ2-7	TGTGCCAGCAGCCGACGGGACAGGGGCTCCTACGAGCAGTACTTC	CASSRRDRGSYEQYF
NA	TRBD2	TRBV28	TRBJ2-7	TGTGCCAGCAGTTTTAGCGGGCGAGGGACCTACGAGCAGTACTTC	CASSFSGRGTYEQYF